These 18 T cell receptor beta chains originate from one sample sequenced in a study of T-cell memory formation after mild COVID-19. One entry per CDR3 protein results from TCRdb running MiXCR on the 5' RACE reads. The repertoire includes some 150,000 distinct CDR3 sequences, 15% to 20% of them detected once, and approximately 2.3% sits in the top ten. The sample consisted of PBMCs or a T cell subset sorted from them (not recorded which). The receptors shown here come from an adult woman who had mild COVID-19 (a few samples of this study predate the infection). Cell type and time point are not known.

The sample holds a few counts of this clonotype. The chain uses TRBV29-1 and TRBJ1-3; unclear D gene. Trimming left V 4 bases short and J 1 base short, with 5 bases between. The V gene's germline CDR1 is SQVTM and CDR2 ANQGSEA. The CDR3 is 12 residues long. The DNA for the CDR3 is TGCAGCGTTGGTATGTCTGGAAACACCATATATTTT. It is translated as CSVGMSGNTIYF.

This clonotype was recorded a few times. The chain is built from TRBV12-3 or TRBV12-4 and TRBJ2-1; D is possibly TRBD1 (6 bases). The CDR3 length is 14 residues. The ends were cut back, 8 bases at V and 2 bases at J, with 13 bases in the middle. The CDR3 sequence is CASVPGHTYNEQFF. The CDR3 DNA is TGTGCCAGCGTACCGGGACATACCTACAATGAGCAGTTCTTC.

This clonotype was found a few times. Here the CDR3 DNA reads TGTGCCAGCACCCAACTAGTTTCCGGGGAGCTGTTTTTT. It yields the protein CASTQLVSGELFF. The rearrangement links TRBV12-3 or TRBV12-4 to TRBJ2-2, with a weak D call TRBD2 (5 bases). The length of the CDR3 is 13 residues. The ends were cut back, 7 bases at V and 6 bases at J, with 12 bases in the middle.

The chain recombines TRBV12-3 or TRBV12-4 with TRBJ2-3, with 8 bases matching TRBD1. This CDR3 is 14 amino acids long. With V trimmed by 5 bases and J by 0 bases, 1 base remained unmatched. This chain's CDR3 is CASSRQGSTDTQYF. The DNA of the CDR3 is TGTGCCAGCAGTCGACAGGGGAGCACAGATACGCAGTATTTT.

This clonotype was detected many times. V and J are TRBV6-5 and TRBJ1-3; no firm D call. From germline, CDR1 is MNHEY and CDR2 SVGAGI. The ends were cut back, 2 bases at V and 1 base at J, with 9 bases in the middle. The CDR3 is made up of 15 amino acids. The chain's CDR3 is CASSYARQSGNTIYF. In DNA form, the CDR3 reads TGTGCCAGCAGTTACGCCCGGCAATCTGGAAACACCATATATTTT.

The rearrangement joins TRBV7-2 to TRBJ2-5; 13 bases line up with TRBD2. The CDR3 is made up of 16 amino acids. V trimming: 4 bases; J trimming: 2 bases; junction bases outside the gene matches: 4. The germline V gene encodes CDR1 SGHTA and CDR2 FQGNSA. CDR3 DNA sequence: TGTGCCAGCAGCTCCTTACTAGCGGGGGGGCAAGAGACCCAGTACTTC. It encodes CASSSLLAGGQETQYF.

This clonotype was observed at least ten times. DNA for the CDR3: TGTGCCAGCAGCTTAGTGAACCAACCCAATCAGCCCCAGCATTTT. This encodes CASSLVNQPNQPQHF. The chain couples TRBV7-8 to TRBJ1-5; D gene uncertain. CDR1 is SGHVS, CDR2 FQNEAQ, per germline. The CDR3 extends over 15 amino acids. V lost 1 base and J 3 bases, leaving 10 bases between the germline ends.

This clonotype was seen a few times. CDR3 coding DNA: TGTGCCAGCAGCATACGCCAACCAGGTCTAGCGGGCACAGATACGCAGTATTTT. As protein: CASSIRQPGLAGTDTQYF. The chain recombines TRBV11-2 with TRBJ2-3, with 7 bases lining up with TRBD2. CDR1 is SGHAT, CDR2 FQNNGV, per germline. CDR3 length equals 18 residues. The trim removed 5 bases at V and 1 base at J, leaving 15 bases unmatched.

A few counts support this clonotype. The rearrangement links TRBV20-1 to TRBJ1-1, with 10 bases aligning to TRBD1. The V and J ends lost 6 bases and 0 bases, in that order; junction bases with no gene match: 7. In germline, CDR1 is DFQATT, CDR2 SNEGSKA (reference sequence). The CDR3 spans 15 residues. The CDR3 here is CSAPGQGTMNTEAFF. The CDR3 DNA reads as TGCAGTGCCCCGGGACAGGGGACCATGAACACTGAAGCTTTCTTT.

This clonotype was counted only a few times. The chain combines TRBV5-1 with TRBJ1-6; TRBD1 aligns across 8 bases. J lost 6 bases, V lost 4 bases, and 6 bases had no gene match. Germline V lookup: CDR1 SGHRS, CDR2 YFSETQ. The CDR3 totals 15 residues. This CDR3 reads CASSTRQGFNSPLHF. CDR3 coding DNA: TGCGCCAGCAGCACAAGACAGGGGTTTAATTCACCCCTCCACTTT.

In its sample, this clonotype is medium-sized. V gene TRBV5-1 combines with J gene TRBJ2-1; 11 positions match TRBD1. The CDR3 extends over 17 amino acids. V gave up 0 bases and J gave up 10 bases; unmatched junction bases: 12. Germline V CDR1 and CDR2: SGHRS, YFSETQ. In DNA, the CDR3 is TGCGCCAGCAGCTTGGAGGTTATAGGACAGGGGGCTAGGGAGCAGTTCTTC. This gives the protein CASSLEVIGQGAREQFF.

This chain joins TRBV21-1 and TRBJ2-3; the table's TRBD2 call for D was not verified on the DNA. TRBV21-1 is recorded as a pseudogene. The length of the CDR3 is 19 residues. CDR3 in amino acids: CASSKGPKTSLSGADTQYF. The CDR3 region has the DNA TGTGCCAGCAGCAAAGGACCAAAGACTAGCCTCAGTGGGGCAGATACGCAGTATTTT.

The CDR3 region has the DNA TGTGCCAGCAGTACCGGGACAGGGGACTATGGCTACACCTTC. The encoded protein is CASSTGTGDYGYTF. The rearrangement links TRBV27 to TRBJ1-2, with 10 nucleotides matching TRBD1. The V and J ends lost 5 bases and 3 bases, in that order; junction bases with no gene match: 3. The germline gives CDR1 MNHEY, CDR2 SMNVEV (reference sequence). This CDR3 region has 14 residues.

The chain is built from TRBV28 and TRBJ2-7; possible D gene TRBD2, 5 bases. CDR1 is MDHEN, CDR2 SYDVKM, per germline. This CDR3 spans 13 amino acids. Trimming shortened V by 7 bases and J by 6 bases, and 16 bases separated the two germline ends. CDR3 loop: CASTLTRSGEQYF. CDR3 bases: TGTGCCAGCACCCTGACACGCAGCGGCGAGCAGTACTTC.

This clonotype turned up a few times. The J gene is TRBJ1-4, the V gene TRBV12-3 or TRBV12-4, with 7 positions matching TRBD1. The CDR3 sequence is 14 residues long. The trim removed 5 bases at V and 8 bases at J, leaving 8 bases unmatched. CDR3 DNA: TGTGCCAGCAGTCTCGGACAGGCAGGAGAAAAACTGTTTTTT. Its protein is CASSLGQAGEKLFF.

In this sample, this clonotype turned up a few times. This chain joins TRBV5-1 and TRBJ1-1, with D maybe TRBD1 (5 bases). With 2 bases removed from V and 4 bases from J, the gap between germline ends came to 15 bases. This CDR3 is built from 15 residues. The germline CDR1 and CDR2 sequences are SGHRS and YFSETQ. This chain's CDR3 is CASSFGHMGGTEAFF. Written as DNA, the CDR3 is TGCGCCAGCAGCTTCGGCCATATGGGGGGCACTGAAGCTTTCTTT. Full variable domain (remainder filled in from reference TRBV5-1 and TRBJ1-1): KAGVTQTPRYLIKTRGQQVTLSCSPISGHRSVSWYQQTPGQGLQFLFEYFSETQRNKGNFPGRFSGRQFSNSRSEMNVSTLELGDSALYLCASSFGHMGGTEAFFGQGTRLTVV.

Only a few counts were recorded for this clonotype. V is TRBV15 and J is TRBJ2-3; the D gene is possibly TRBD2 (5 bases). The CDR3 spans 16 residues. CDR1 LNHNV and CDR2 YYDKDF come from the germline V gene (reference sequence). The V end lost 5 bases, the J end lost 5 bases, and 20 bases lay between the germline ends. CDR3 in DNA: TGTGCCACCAGCTCCAGAAAGATTAGTGGGAGAGATACGCAGTATTTT. Translated: CATSSRKISGRDTQYF.

This clonotype was counted a few times. The rearrangement joins TRBV5-1 to TRBJ2-3; 10 nucleotides line up with TRBD2. V shed 0 bases and J 6 bases; nucleotides not matched to a gene: 10. Germline assignment: CDR1 SGHRS and CDR2 YFSETQ. This CDR3 is built from 17 residues. The CDR3 region has the DNA TGCGCCAGCAGCTTGGGGACCCTAGCGGGAGTGGCCGATACGCAGTATTTT. Protein sequence: CASSLGTLAGVADTQYF. The full variable domain, rest sourced from reference TRBV5-1 and TRBJ2-3, is KAGVTQTPRYLIKTRGQQVTLSCSPISGHRSVSWYQQTPGQGLQFLFEYFSETQRNKGNFPGRFSGRQFSNSRSEMNVSTLELGDSALYLCASSLGTLAGVADTQYFGPGTRLTVL.